This TCR beta chain was identified in a study of blood T cell repertoires in COVID-19 (dated by TCRdb to about 2020). A note on the overall study: Samples covering the acute and convalescent phases of COVID-19 were provided by collaborators in the United States, Italy and Spain. The material from the prospective study consisted of cDNA or gDNA derived from T cells, B-cell-depleted T cells, or PBMCs. Subjects who had been exposed to COVID-19, were actively infected with it, or had recovered from it provided the deeply sampled blood TCRbeta repertoires that made up the dataset. The repertoires were released in a freely available public database intended as a resource for research on the immune response to SARS-CoV-2. Samples came from the ongoing ImmuneRACE study (first 160 participants) plus 1,254 subjects from 6 global collaborators. The sample metadata nearly always contained a de-identified subject ID, COVID-19 status, age in years and sex. Where available, HLA class I and class II types were taken from metadata supplied by the sample provider and were not determined by assay-based typing.

Beyond this particular receptor, the publication reports: How much clinical and demographic metadata was included differed by source and by participant, and the metadata was provided uncurated.

The CDR1 and CDR2 encoded by the germline V gene are MDHEN and SYDVKM. The CDR3 numbers 11 residues from cysteine through phenylalanine. Only CDR3 DNA is held: 33 bases, read in frame from base 1. The junction shows trimming of 4 bases on V and 11 bases on J, plus 9 bases between the germline ends. The immunoSEQ Assay, a bias-controlled multiplex PCR, was used to amplify TCRbeta CDR3 regions from genomic DNA. The authors' analysis ran thus. Within the assay, amplification of reference gene primers was used to estimate how many nucleated cells each sample contained. To quantify the absolute abundance of each unique TCRbeta CDR3 rearrangement, sequence reads were collapsed and filtered. For each sample, productive Simpson clonality was calculated as the square root of Simpson's diversity index over productive rearrangements. Imported from immuneACCESS, the table was reduced by TCRdb to in-frame sequences with V and J called. These copies leave out some clones; in studies compared against another copy, an unresolved V gene accounts for under half, and the cause of the remainder is not known. V and J calls and clone size are as listed in that table; D and trimming were resolved from the DNA. Here the sample has some 250,000 clones; approximately 85% occur a single time. The ten largest clones add up to 1.9% of the sample.

In regard to this clone: Its antigen remains unidentified. No base-level quality is on record; no much larger clone is a single base apart.

In the prospective study, participants were 18 to 89 years old, resided in 24 geographic areas of the United States, and were enrolled through a virtual design. In the prospective study, participants were assigned to cohorts based on the clinical history participants reported in a screening survey and a study questionnaire. ImmuneRACE Cohort 3 recovered participants were defined by two consecutive negative NP/OP PCR tests, healthcare professional clearance, or symptom resolution. Mobile phlebotomists in the prospective study collected whole blood, serum and a nasopharyngeal or oropharyngeal swab from every participant. Prospective study participants could optionally give additional blood draws and questionnaires over an approximately two-month period. Before DNA extraction, blood samples from the prospective study were shipped at room temperature or frozen.

This chain is built from TRBV28 and TRBJ1-5, with an unclear D gene assignment. Source material: PBMCs or T cells enriched from blood (not recorded which). The TCR was taken from a woman between 45 and 60 years old who had recovered from COVID-19. The sequenced DNA: TGTGCCAGCAGTTCCGGTCGGGCCCAGCATTTT. Translated, this is CASSSGRAQHF.